This entry lists 15 T cell receptor beta chains sequenced from one sample in a study of blood T cells in healthy people across ages. It was with a sample-barcoded 5' primer and a J-beta primer mix that a second PCR of roughly 7 to 12 cycles was run. Via MiXCR, TCRdb re-called the 5' RACE reads, giving one row per CDR3 protein. The table records about 700,000 distinct CDR3 sequences, roughly 30% of them present only once. The sequenced sample was blood. The receptors were sampled from a woman aged 80 or over in good health.

The J gene is TRBJ2-1, the V gene TRBV7-2; D ambiguous. CDR1 and CDR2 from the germline V gene are SGHTA and FQGNSA. Between the trimmed V and J ends, which lost 1 base and 8 bases, there was a span of 9 bases. The CDR3 runs 13 residues. The CDR3 loop is CASSLDRRDEQFF. As DNA, the CDR3 is TGTGCCAGCAGCTTAGACCGCCGCGATGAGCAGTTCTTC. Supplemented by reference TRBV7-2 and TRBJ2-1, the full variable domain reads GAGVSQSPSNKVTEKGKDVELRCDPISGHTALYWYRQSLGQGLEFLIYFQGNSAPDKSGLPSDRFSAERTGGSVSTLTIQRTQQEDSAVYLCASSLDRRDEQFFGPGTRLTVL.

Turning to this clonotype: Since a much larger clone is just one base distant, this may be a read error. This rearrangement joins TRBV7-2 to TRBJ1-2; a weak D match, TRBD1 (5 bases). Germline V gene data show CDR1 as SGHTA and CDR2 as FQGNSA. The CDR3 loop spans 13 amino acids. CDR3 coding DNA: TGTGTCAGCAGTGCCCCTGGTGGGACTGGCTACACCTTC. Amino acid sequence: CVSSAPGGTGYTF. Using reference TRBV7-2 and TRBJ1-2 for the parts outside the CDR3, the full variable domain is GAGVSQSPSNKVTEKGKDVELRCDPISGHTALYWYRQSLGQGLEFLIYFQGNSAPDKSGLPSDRFSAERTGGSVSTLTIQRTQQEDSAVYLCVSSAPGGTGYTFGSGTRLTVV.

A few counts support this clonotype. The J gene is TRBJ1-1, the V gene TRBV28, with 10 bases fitting TRBD1. The CDR3 loop spans 15 amino acids. CDR1 and CDR2 (germline): MDHEN, SYDVKM. Germline trimming cut 8 bases from V and 2 bases from J; bases unmatched to any gene: 8. CDR3 sequence reads: CASGPGQGGNTEAFF. The DNA for the CDR3 is TGTGCCAGCGGGCCTGGACAGGGGGGAAACACTGAAGCTTTCTTT.

This clonotype appeared a few times. The rearrangement links TRBV20-1 to TRBJ2-2; D is undetermined. The CDR3 loop spans 15 amino acids. V was pared by 0 bases and J by 3 bases, with 11 bases between. Germline CDR1 is DFQATT and CDR2 is SNEGSKA (reference sequence). CDR3 in DNA: TGCAGTGCTAGAGATAATGGGAAGTACACCGGGGAGCTGTTTTTT. It specifies CSARDNGKYTGELFF.

This clonotype was picked up many times. The chain employs TRBV6-6 and TRBJ2-7; 9 bases fit TRBD1. This CDR3 comprises 16 residues. J lost 6 bases, V lost 9 bases, and 18 bases had no gene match. Per the germline V gene, CDR1 is MNHNY and CDR2 is SVGAGI (reference sequence). CDR3 DNA: TGTGCCAGTCTCGAGGTGGGGACAGGGAAGAGAGGCGAGCAGTACTTC. Protein: CASLEVGTGKRGEQYF.

In this sample, this clonotype turned up once. V usage is TRBV7-9 and J usage is TRBJ2-7, with D perhaps matching TRBD1 (6 bases). V gave up 1 base and J gave up 5 bases, with 15 bases separating them. CDR3 size: 15 residues. Per germline, CDR1 SEHNR and CDR2 FQNEAQ (reference sequence). CDR3: CASSLVAGEIHEQYF. DNA of the CDR3: TGTGCCAGCAGCTTAGTCGCAGGGGAGATCCACGAGCAGTACTTC.

This clonotype was detected ten times or more. The rearrangement uses TRBV29-1 and TRBJ2-7, with TRBD2 matching over 9 bases. The CDR3 runs 13 residues. Germline trimming cut 4 bases from V and 3 bases from J; bases unmatched to any gene: 4. The germline gives CDR1 SQVTM, CDR2 ANQGSEA. DNA of the CDR3: TGCAGCGTTGCCGGGACTAGCAGCTACGAGCAGTACTTC. Residues: CSVAGTSSYEQYF.

This clonotype was detected many times. The chain joins TRBV7-9 to TRBJ2-3; 9 nucleotides line up with TRBD2. Germline lookup yields CDR1 SEHNR and CDR2 FQNEAQ (reference sequence). V was clipped by 5 bases and J by 5 bases; unmatched bases: 8. The CDR3 contains 15 residues. CDR3 in amino acids: CASSRSGGAVDTQYF. The CDR3 DNA reads TGTGCCAGCAGCCGTAGCGGGGGCGCGGTAGATACGCAGTATTTT.

Many counts were recorded for this clonotype. The chain joins TRBV6-6 to TRBJ2-7; weak D call: TRBD2 (5 bases). The CDR3 extends over 12 amino acids. CDR1 MNHNY and CDR2 SVGAGI come from the germline V gene (reference sequence). V lost 10 bases and J lost 6, with 16 bases in between. DNA of the CDR3: TGTGCCACTACCGGGAACGAGGCCGAGCAGTACTTC. Its protein product is CATTGNEAEQYF.

This clonotype was seen ten or more times. This chain uses TRBV4-2 with TRBJ2-1; 10 nucleotides agree with TRBD2. Germline trimming cut 2 bases from V and 8 bases from J; bases unmatched to any gene: 6. In germline, CDR1 is LGHNA, CDR2 YNFKEQ. This CDR3 region has 15 residues. The CDR3 DNA follows: TGTGCCAGCAGCCAAACAGCGGGGGGGGCGGATGAGCAGTTCTTC. Protein product: CASSQTAGGADEQFF.

This clonotype was picked up many times. The rearrangement links TRBV5-4 to TRBJ2-1; D perhaps matches TRBD2 (6 bases). The CDR3 consists of 14 residues. From germline, CDR1 is SGHNT and CDR2 YYREEE (reference sequence). V lost 6 bases and J lost 6, with 16 bases in between. The CDR3 DNA sequence: TGTGCCAGCAATTTGGGGGGTCCGGGCAATGAGCAGTTCTTC. This translates into CASNLGGPGNEQFF. Full variable domain (remainder filled in from reference TRBV5-4 and TRBJ2-1): ETGVTQSPTHLIKTRGQQVTLRCSSQSGHNTVSWYQQALGQGPQFIFQYYREEENGRGNFPPRFSGLQFPNYSSELNVNALELDDSALYLCASNLGGPGNEQFFGPGTRLTVL.

DNA for the CDR3: TGTGCCAGCAGCCAAAGTTACGAGGCGGGCTACAATGAGCAGTTCTTC. It codes for CASSQSYEAGYNEQFF. This chain joins TRBV4-2 and TRBJ2-1, with D perhaps matching TRBD2 (5 bases). From germline, CDR1 is LGHNA and CDR2 YNFKEQ. Trimming took off 2 bases at V and 3 bases at J, with 14 bases between the two ends. CDR3 size: 16 residues.

This clonotype was recorded many times. The chain has TRBV6-1 and TRBJ2-3, with TRBD1 matching 7 bases. Looked up from germline, CDR1 is MNHNS and CDR2 is SASEGT. The CDR3 totals 17 residues. The V segment lost 5 bases and the J segment 5 bases; nucleotides outside the gene matches: 16. CDR3 protein: CASSPRHRGNSGDTQYF. The CDR3 DNA follows: TGTGCCAGCAGTCCCAGGCACAGGGGTAATTCAGGAGATACGCAGTATTTT.

This clonotype was seen at least ten times. The chain has TRBV27 and TRBJ1-2; 9 positions match TRBD1. Germline CDR1 reads MNHEY; CDR2 reads SMNVEV (reference sequence). The CDR3 sequence is 12 residues long. V trimming: 10 bases; J trimming: 13 bases; junction bases outside the gene matches: 13. CDR3 DNA sequence: TGTGCCACTATGGGGGACAGGGCGGTTCGCACCTTC. Its translation: CATMGDRAVRTF.

The gene calls are TRBV6-1 and TRBJ1-5; 7 nucleotides line up with TRBD1. After removal of 0 bases from V and 2 bases from J, the junction contained 7 bases not matched to a gene. CDR3 length: 17 amino acids. In germline, CDR1 is MNHNS, CDR2 SASEGT. The CDR3 region has the DNA TGTGCCAGCAGTGAAGCTGCTGAAGGGGGCGGCAATCAGCCCCAGCATTTT. This encodes CASSEAAEGGGNQPQHF.